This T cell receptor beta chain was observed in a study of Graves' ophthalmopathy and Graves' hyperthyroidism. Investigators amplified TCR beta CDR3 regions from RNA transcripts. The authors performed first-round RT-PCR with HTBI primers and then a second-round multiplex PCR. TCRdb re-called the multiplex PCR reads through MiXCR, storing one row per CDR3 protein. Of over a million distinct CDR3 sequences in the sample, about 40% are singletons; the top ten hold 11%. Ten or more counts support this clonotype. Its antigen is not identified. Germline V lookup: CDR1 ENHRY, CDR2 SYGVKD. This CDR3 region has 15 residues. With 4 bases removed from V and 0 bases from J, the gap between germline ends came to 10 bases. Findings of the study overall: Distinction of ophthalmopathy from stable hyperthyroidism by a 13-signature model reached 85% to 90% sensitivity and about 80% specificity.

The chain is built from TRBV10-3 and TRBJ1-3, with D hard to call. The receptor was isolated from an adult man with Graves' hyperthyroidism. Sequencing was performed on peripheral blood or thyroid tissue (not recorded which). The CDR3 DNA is TGTGCCATCAGTGGAGGACCGGACTCTGGAAACACCATATATTTT. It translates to CAISGGPDSGNTIYF.